The clone carrying this TCR beta chain showed up many times. V lost 1 base to trimming and J lost 4 bases, with 9 bases between them. The CDR3 covers 13 residues. CDR1 and CDR2 from the germline V gene are DFQATT and SNEGSKA (reference sequence). This sample was included in a study of T-cell reconstitution after alpha-beta-depleted transplantation in children. Molecular barcoding with unique molecular identifiers was used for the TCRbeta library. One entry per CDR3 protein, called by TCRdb with MiXCR from the PCR reads. This sample yields 190,000 or so distinct CDR3 sequences, of which about 6.8% are seen a single time; approximately 3% belongs to the top ten.

The sequence was collected from a human donor who donated a stem cell graft to a child with Wiskott-Aldrich syndrome. The J gene is TRBJ2-3, the V gene TRBV20-1, with a tentative D call TRBD1 (5 bases). The sample in question was PBMCs from the stem cell graft donor, obtained from the stem cell graft. In nucleotides, the CDR3 is TGCAGTGCTAGAGGGGGCCCGGCAGATACGCAGTATTTT. Translated: CSARGGPADTQYF.